Given below is one T cell receptor beta chain in context. CDR1 is SGHVS and CDR2 is FQNEAQ in the germline V gene. The length of the CDR3 is 17 residues. The V and J ends lost 4 bases and 5 bases, in that order; junction bases with no gene match: 11. These data belong to a study of naive and memory T cell subsets. The beta constant-region primer was an equimolar mix of two oligonucleotides covering TRBC1 and TRBC2. TCRdb reprocessed the UMI-ligation and nested PCR reads via MiXCR and lists one record per CDR3 protein. The sample shows about 85,000 distinct CDR3 sequences, 13% of them seen only once. The V and J genes are TRBV7-8 and TRBJ1-6, with 7 bases fitting TRBD1. The sequencing sample was made of central memory CD4+ T cells from blood. This clonotype was obtained from a human donor in good health. The CDR3 region has the DNA TGTGCCAGCAGCTGGGGGGGGGGGACAGCAAATAATTCACCCCTCCACTTT. Protein sequence: CASSWGGGTANNSPLHF.